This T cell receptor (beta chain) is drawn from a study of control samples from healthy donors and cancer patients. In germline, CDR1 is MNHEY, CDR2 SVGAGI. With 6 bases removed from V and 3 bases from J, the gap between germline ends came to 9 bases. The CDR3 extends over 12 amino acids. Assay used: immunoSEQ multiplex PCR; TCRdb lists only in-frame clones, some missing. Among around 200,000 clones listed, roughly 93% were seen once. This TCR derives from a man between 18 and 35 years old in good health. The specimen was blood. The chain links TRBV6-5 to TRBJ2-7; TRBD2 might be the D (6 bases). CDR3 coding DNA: TGTGCCAGCAGGCGAGCGGGCTACGAGCAGTACTTC. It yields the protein CASRRAGYEQYF.